This T cell receptor (beta chain) came from a study of T cell clones after liver transplantation. Study in general: Liver transplant recipients had immunosuppression withdrawal attempted within 2 years. Patients counted as tolerant after at least one year off all immunosuppression, enzymes not exceeding twice normal. Samples came pre-transplant, pre-randomization before withdrawal, and post-randomization after withdrawal ended.

The CDR3 loop spans 14 amino acids. The germline gives CDR1 SGHTS, CDR2 YDEGEE. Losses at the gene ends were 0 bases for V and 1 base for J; bases not matched to a gene: 1. CD3+CD4+ and CD3+CD8+ cells were FACS-sorted from thawed unstimulated PBMCs. Assay: immunoSEQ multiplex PCR; the TCRdb copy retains only in-frame clones and omits some. Of fewer than 85,000 clones listed, roughly 80% are singletons. The material was CD4+ T cells from blood, obtained 12 months after liver transplant. The clonotype originates from a human patient who received a liver transplant. Some T cells may possibly be graft donor cells. This chain joins TRBV5-8 and TRBJ2-7; 7 nucleotides agree with TRBD2. CDR3 sequence (DNA): TGTGCCAGCAGCTTGGGGCGGGGGTCCTACGAGCAGTACTTC. This gives the protein CASSLGRGSYEQYF.